There are many counts of the clone carrying this T cell receptor beta chain. What it binds is not known. The data are from a study of T cell repertoires in cytomegalovirus infection. Background on the study: The public TCR beta signatures pointed to both CMV infection and matching HLA type. Study-level points and caveats: The ex vivo response was dominated by HLA-C-restricted CMV-specific TCR beta clonotypes.

Trimming stripped 0 bases from V and 3 bases from J, with 5 bases between. This CDR3 contains 13 residues. Germline V CDR1 and CDR2: SQVTM, ANQGSEA. TCRdb independently ran MiXCR on the reads; one entry per CDR3 protein. The sample has 210,000 or so distinct CDR3 sequences, approximately 7% seen once; the top ten hold about 6%. The specimen was PBMCs. This sequence was found in a human donor in good health (CMV status not recorded). Some clones in this sample may be carry-over from other donors' samples. The rearrangement links TRBV29-1 to TRBJ2-2; D uncertain. The CDR3 nucleotides read TGCAGCGTTGAAGACAGATACACCGGGGAGCTGTTTTTT. It translates to CSVEDRYTGELFF.